A selection of T cell receptor beta chains follows, all from one sample in a study of T cell responses to AZD1222 COVID-19 vaccine. TCRdb's table, derived via immunoSEQ multiplex PCR, lists solely in-frame clones and lacks some. The sample holds approximately 110,000 clones, approximately 88% seen once. The specimen was peripheral blood, collected on day 0 of AZD1222 vaccination. The origin of the receptors is an adult in good health. Each CDR3 is given without its conserved first and last residue. Where a row states a size, it is once, few, many or the class of an expanded clone; other rows omit it.

J gene	CDR3 length	clone size	V gene	CDR3 protein
TRBJ2-1	10	once	TRBV2	ASSASYNEQF
TRBJ1-2	11	NA	TRBV28	ASSSGQNYGYT
TRBJ1-4	13	NA	TRBV9	ASSVSGTGDEKLF
TRBJ2-7	15	NA	TRBV7-2	ASSLDSRLAGVYEQY
TRBJ1-4	12	NA	TRBV5-1	ASSPVSRFEKLF
TRBJ2-5	11	NA	TRBV5-5	ASSLGLAETQY
TRBJ2-1	17	NA	TRBV19	ASSIWAGGVKISYNEQF
TRBJ1-1	12	NA	TRBV5-1	ASSLSPGTPEAF
TRBJ1-4	11	NA	TRBV5-1	ASSSDINEKLF
TRBJ2-7	12	NA	TRBV2	ASSENNPPYEQY
TRBJ2-3	13	NA	TRBV24-1	ATGLSSGETDTQY
TRBJ2-7	11	NA	TRBV11-3	ASSLDWTSGIV
TRBJ2-7	12	NA	TRBV24-1	ATSELLDRYEQY
TRBJ1-5	14	NA	TRBV28	ASSSRQGRRGQPQH
TRBJ1-1	17	NA	TRBV14	ASSRIPLWGRVMNTEAF
TRBJ1-1	13	NA	TRBV19	ASSPDPGGFSEAF